This entry concerns a single T cell receptor (beta chain). Its antigen is currently unknown. The sample belongs to a study of beta chain features in type 1 diabetes. Reverse transcription of all isolated RNA meant that expressed TCRB transcripts were sequenced. TCRdb keeps only in-frame clones here, not all; method: immunoSEQ multiplex PCR. The sample has about 620,000 clones, roughly 15% seen once. Germline V gives CDR1 SNHLY, CDR2 FYNNEI. This CDR3 has 14 residues. V lost 3 bases to trimming and J lost 2 bases, with 9 bases between them. Study conclusions and caveats: Researchers reported that naive, central memory and Treg TCRB repertoires appeared more similar in patients than in healthy donors.

Source material: naive CD4+ T cells from blood. The sequence derives from a man younger than 35 in good health. The chain joins TRBV2 to TRBJ2-3, with D uncertain. The CDR3 is CASSDLVLTDTQYF. Written as DNA, the CDR3 is TGTGCCAGCAGTGATTTAGTCCTCACAGATACGCAGTATTTT.